This T cell receptor beta chain came from a study of blood T cell repertoires in COVID-19. Original processing methods: Nucleated cell counts were estimated from reference gene primer amplification. Method: immunoSEQ multiplex PCR; TCRdb's copy keeps in-frame clones and lacks some. That table gives V, J and clone size, and the DNA gave D and trimming. Of 140,000 to 150,000 clones detected, more than 75% appear once; the ten largest clones hold 4.2%. This clone was detected only a few times. An end of the junction does not agree with germline; a read error may underlie this. The germline CDR1 and CDR2 sequences are LNHDA and SQIVND (reference sequence). The length of the CDR3 is 16 residues.

The gene calls are TRBV19 and TRBJ2-3; TRBD1 might be the D (5 bases). The sample taken for sequencing was peripheral blood. This clonotype was obtained from a man aged 60 to 69 with acute or convalescent COVID-19. In DNA, the CDR3 is TGTGCCAGTAGTATAGGGGCCGTGGGGCCCACAGCTACGCAGTATTTT. The encoded protein is CASSIGAVGPTATQYF. Looking up the rest from reference TRBV19 and TRBJ2-3 gives the full variable domain: DGGITQSPKYLFRKEGQNVTLSCEQNLNHDAMYWYRQDPGQGLRLIYYSQIVNDFQKGDIAEGYSVSREKKESFPLTVTSAQKNPTAFYLCASSIGAVGPTATQYFGPGTRLTVL.